This T cell receptor (beta chain) originates from a study of T cells in Graves' hyperthyroidism and ophthalmopathy. Germline CDR1 reads LNHDA; CDR2 reads SQIVND (reference sequence). The V gene lost 3 bases and the J gene lost 3 bases, with 12 bases spanning the gap. CDR3 length equals 14 residues. In the case of this clonotype: This sequence may be a read error, since a much larger clone differs from it by one base.

Amplification of TCR beta CDR3 regions used RNA as the template. Initially, a first-round RT-PCR of the TCR CDR3 employed the HTBI primer set. TCRdb redid the calling of the multiplex PCR reads with MiXCR, one entry per CDR3 protein. The data show 190,000 or so distinct CDR3 sequences, about a sixth seen once. Sample: blood. The receptor was isolated from a man aged 40-50 years with Graves' hyperthyroidism. The V gene is TRBV19, the J gene TRBJ2-7, with D uncertain. The CDR3, as DNA: TGTGCCAGTAGTATGGTAGGCCAGAGCTACGAGCAGTACTTC. Translation gives CASSMVGQSYEQYF.